Detailed here is one TCR beta chain. Germline assignment: CDR1 WSHSY and CDR2 SAAADI. CDR3 size: 16 residues. V was pared by 7 bases and J by 13 bases, with 22 bases of the junction left unmatched. Assay used: immunoSEQ multiplex PCR; TCRdb lists only in-frame clones, some missing. The sample shows approximately 69,000 clones, roughly 90% of them seen only once. The entry originates in a study of blood T cell repertoires in COVID-19. V gene TRBV10-2 combines with J gene TRBJ2-1; 7 nucleotides match TRBD2. This TCR derives from a middle-aged man with acute or convalescent COVID-19. Specimen: peripheral blood. The CDR3 nucleotides are TGCGCCAGCACCCCACTACCTAGCGGACCTCAAGAGACCCAGTTCTTC. Residues: CASTPLPSGPQETQFF.